One and the same sample provided the 24 T cell receptor beta chains below, sequenced in a study of T cell responses to AZD1222 COVID-19 vaccine. The assay was immunoSEQ multiplex PCR, and TCRdb's table has in-frame clones only and misses some. Here the sample spans around 150,000 clones, under 95% being singletons. The specimen was peripheral blood, collected on day 0 of AZD1222 vaccination. The receptors were gathered from an adult in good health.

CDR3 in amino acids: CASSDRGDTGELFF. The CDR3 region has the DNA TGTGCCAGCAGTGACAGGGGGGACACCGGGGAGCTGTTTTTT. This chain links TRBV28 with TRBJ2-2; 9 bases fit TRBD1. CDR3 size: 14 residues. V trimming: 5 bases; J trimming: 3 bases; junction bases outside the gene matches: 1. Per the germline V gene, CDR1 is MDHEN and CDR2 is SYDVKM.

The chain employs TRBV27 and TRBJ2-3, with D tentatively TRBD1 or TRBD2 (5 bases each). The CDR3 is 17 amino acids. Trimming left V 6 bases short and J 0 bases short, with 19 bases between. CDR1 is MNHEY and CDR2 is SMNVEV in the germline V gene (reference sequence). The CDR3 region is CASSPGRGLGSTDTQYF. The CDR3 DNA sequence: TGTGCCAGCAGCCCGGGAAGGGGTTTAGGTAGCACAGATACGCAGTATTTT.

The chain has TRBV5-6 and TRBJ1-2; D is ambiguous. Germline CDR1 is SGHDT and CDR2 is YYEEEE. CDR3 length equals 14 residues. V was trimmed by 7 bases and J by 2 bases, leaving 15 bases between them. DNA of the CDR3: TGTGCCAGCCGGTTTCGTCAGGAGAACTATGGCTACACCTTC. This codes for CASRFRQENYGYTF. Full variable domain (remainder filled in from reference TRBV5-6 and TRBJ1-2): DAGVTQSPTHLIKTRGQQVTLRCSPKSGHDTVSWYQQALGQGPQFIFQYYEEEERQRGNFPDRFSGHQFPNYSSELNVNALLLGDSALYLCASRFRQENYGYTFGSGTRLTVV.

The chain employs TRBV25-1 and TRBJ1-1; 10 positions agree with TRBD1. The CDR3 has 15 residues. Trimming cost V 3 bases and J 1 base; bases outside gene matches: 2. The germline gives CDR1 MGHDK, CDR2 SYGVNS. DNA for the CDR3: TGTGCCAGCAGTGACCGGGACAGGGGGAACACTGAAGCTTTCTTT. This translates into CASSDRDRGNTEAFF.

This chain uses TRBV4-3 with TRBJ2-5, with D possibly TRBD2 on 6 matching bases. CDR1 LGHNA and CDR2 YSLEER come from the germline V gene. There are 17 residues in the CDR3. Trimming pared 2 bases from V and 0 bases from J, leaving 16 bases between. CDR3: CASSQTGTAGYQETQYF. Written as DNA, the CDR3 is TGCGCCAGCAGCCAAACGGGGACTGCGGGGTACCAAGAGACCCAGTACTTC.

This clone was found once. The chain links TRBV5-6 to TRBJ1-5, with D perhaps matching TRBD1 (5 bases). The V end lost 0 bases, the J end lost 5 bases, and 9 bases lay between the germline ends. CDR3 size: 14 residues. Germline-derived CDR1 and CDR2 are SGHDT and YYEEEE. As DNA, the CDR3 is TGTGCCAGCAGCTTGGGCGCAGGGTATCAGCCCCAGCATTTT. This gives the protein CASSLGAGYQPQHF.

In this sample, this clone turned up once. This chain connects TRBV11-2 to TRBJ2-2; 9 bases line up with TRBD2. The germline gives CDR1 SGHAT, CDR2 FQNNGV. The J segment lost 1 base and the V segment lost 2 bases, leaving 5 bases of the junction unmatched. The CDR3 totals 17 residues. Here the CDR3 reads CASSLLSGSKNTGELFF. The CDR3 DNA sequence: TGTGCCAGCAGCTTACTTAGCGGGAGTAAGAACACCGGGGAGCTGTTTTTT.

This chain links TRBV2 with TRBJ1-1; possible D gene TRBD1, 5 bases. This CDR3 has 11 amino acids. V was clipped by 8 bases and J by 6 bases, with 10 bases between them. The germline gives CDR1 SNHLY, CDR2 FYNNEI. CDR3: CASAGTPEAFF. The CDR3 nucleotides read TGTGCCAGCGCAGGGACCCCTGAAGCTTTCTTT.

The V call is TRBV7-2, the J call TRBJ2-7; the match to TRBD2 covers 12 bases. The trim removed 3 bases at V and 2 bases at J, leaving 8 bases unmatched. CDR1 and CDR2 (germline): SGHTA, FQGNSA. The CDR3 sequence is 17 residues long. CDR3: CASSFAGTSGLAYEQYF. CDR3 DNA: TGTGCCAGCAGCTTTGCGGGGACTAGCGGGCTTGCCTACGAGCAGTACTTC. The full variable domain, completed using reference TRBV7-2 and TRBJ2-7, is GAGVSQSPSNKVTEKGKDVELRCDPISGHTALYWYRQSLGQGLEFLIYFQGNSAPDKSGLPSDRFSAERTGGSVSTLTIQRTQQEDSAVYLCASSFAGTSGLAYEQYFGPGTRLTVT.

The chain couples TRBV7-6 to TRBJ2-6; TRBD1 matches at 9 bases. This CDR3 region has 19 residues. V trimming: 3 bases; J trimming: 3 bases; junction bases outside the gene matches: 12. Germline values: CDR1 SGHVS, CDR2 FNYEAQ. CDR3 DNA sequence: TGTGCCAGCAGCTTCCGGGACAGGGCCGCGCTACTTGGGGCCAACGTCCTGACTTTC. Amino acids: CASSFRDRAALLGANVLTF.

Details on this clone: Being one base from a much bigger clone, this may be a read error. This sequence joins TRBV5-1 and TRBJ1-2, with 8 bases that match TRBD1. The germline gives CDR1 SGHRS, CDR2 YFSETQ. CDR3 length equals 13 residues. The junction had 7 bases not matched to a gene; V was cut back by 4 bases and J by 8 bases. CDR3 protein: CASSQGQGSGYTF. The CDR3 DNA reads TGCGCCAGCAGCCAAGGACAGGGAAGCGGCTACACCTTC.

This clone is a singleton in its sample. The rearrangement links TRBV19 to TRBJ1-2; no clear D gene. Germline V gene lookup returns CDR1 LNHDA and CDR2 SQIVND (reference sequence). The CDR3 is 13 amino acids. Trimming stripped 3 bases from V and 4 bases from J, with 9 bases between. The CDR3 bases are TGTGCCAGTAGTATCTACGGACTCTATGGCTACACCTTC. Translation gives CASSIYGLYGYTF. Full variable domain (outside the CDR3, taken from reference TRBV19 and TRBJ1-2): DGGITQSPKYLFRKEGQNVTLSCEQNLNHDAMYWYRQDPGQGLRLIYYSQIVNDFQKGDIAEGYSVSREKKESFPLTVTSAQKNPTAFYLCASSIYGLYGYTFGSGTRLTVV.

J is TRBJ1-5 and V is TRBV18; 8 positions agree with TRBD1. Looked up from germline, CDR1 is KGHSH and CDR2 is LQKENI. With V trimmed by 4 bases and J by 7 bases, 9 bases remained unmatched. This CDR3 region has 15 residues. The CDR3 spells CASSRGTGTGQPQHF. Written as DNA, the CDR3 is TGTGCCAGCTCACGGGGGACAGGTACTGGGCAGCCCCAGCATTTT.

V gene TRBV2 combines with J gene TRBJ1-3, with a weak D call TRBD1 (5 bases). In germline, CDR1 is SNHLY, CDR2 FYNNEI. This CDR3 contains 13 residues. Trimming pared 7 bases from V and 4 bases from J, leaving 11 bases between. This chain's CDR3 is CASTQGSGNTIYF. In nucleotides, the CDR3 is TGTGCCAGCACCCAGGGTTCCGGAAACACCATATATTTT.

This sequence joins TRBV19 and TRBJ1-5, with D hard to call. The CDR3 contains 14 residues. V lost 10 bases to trimming and J lost 0 bases, with 13 bases between them. Germline CDR1 is LNHDA and CDR2 is SQIVND (reference sequence). The CDR3 loop reads CATTPGVSNQPQHF. DNA of the CDR3: TGTGCCACCACTCCGGGAGTTAGCAATCAGCCCCAGCATTTT. The whole variable domain, remainder taken from reference TRBV19 and TRBJ1-5, is DGGITQSPKYLFRKEGQNVTLSCEQNLNHDAMYWYRQDPGQGLRLIYYSQIVNDFQKGDIAEGYSVSREKKESFPLTVTSAQKNPTAFYLCATTPGVSNQPQHFGDGTRLSIL.

This clone was seen a single time. The rearrangement joins TRBV24-1 to TRBJ2-2, with D perhaps matching TRBD1 or TRBD2 (5 bases each). The germline V gene has CDR1 KGHDR and CDR2 SFDVKD. CDR3 length: 15 amino acids. V lost 5 bases and J 3 bases, leaving 12 bases between the germline ends. This chain's CDR3 is CATSAETADTGELFF. In nucleotides, the CDR3 is TGTGCCACCAGTGCAGAGACAGCGGACACCGGGGAGCTGTTTTTT.

J is TRBJ1-1 and V is TRBV5-6, with 7 bases fitting TRBD1. J gave up 1 base and V 0 bases, and 3 bases lay outside the gene matches. CDR3 size: 15 residues. Germline V gene data show CDR1 as SGHDT and CDR2 as YYEEEE. The CDR3 loop is CASSLGAGGNTEAFF. The DNA for the CDR3 is TGTGCCAGCAGCTTGGGAGCAGGGGGGAACACTGAAGCTTTCTTT. The variable domain in full, completed from reference TRBV5-6 and TRBJ1-1, reads DAGVTQSPTHLIKTRGQQVTLRCSPKSGHDTVSWYQQALGQGPQFIFQYYEEEERQRGNFPDRFSGHQFPNYSSELNVNALLLGDSALYLCASSLGAGGNTEAFFGQGTRLTVV.

V and J are TRBV20-1 and TRBJ2-7; D is undetermined. V was cut by 2 bases and J by 3 bases, with 5 bases left in between. Looked up from germline, CDR1 is DFQATT and CDR2 is SNEGSKA (reference sequence). The CDR3 extends over 11 amino acids. The CDR3 loop is CSARPDYEQYF. The DNA of the CDR3 is TGCAGTGCTAGACCGGACTACGAGCAGTACTTC.

The chain employs TRBV4-2 and TRBJ2-1; no clear D gene. This CDR3 is 15 amino acids long. Germline V gene data show CDR1 as LGHNA and CDR2 as YNFKEQ. V was trimmed by 4 bases and J by 7 bases, leaving 17 bases between them. In DNA form, the CDR3 reads TGTGCCAGCAGCCCATCTCACCCGGACCGGAATGAGCAGTTCTTC. It yields the protein CASSPSHPDRNEQFF.

The chain is built from TRBV11-2 and TRBJ1-1; 8 bases fit TRBD1. The length of the CDR3 is 15 residues. The ends lost 5 bases at V and 1 base at J; junction bases unmatched: 6. The germline V gene has CDR1 SGHAT and CDR2 FQNNGV. The CDR3 DNA sequence: TGTGCCAGCAGCCCACCCGGGACAGGGAACACTGAAGCTTTCTTT. Its translation is CASSPPGTGNTEAFF.

In this sample, this clone turned up once. The V and J genes are TRBV4-1 and TRBJ2-1; the match to TRBD2 covers 14 bases. V was clipped by 7 bases and J by 8 bases; unmatched bases: 7. The germline V gene encodes CDR1 MGHRA and CDR2 YSYEKL. The CDR3 consists of 15 residues. The CDR3 nucleotides read TGCGCCAGCAAGGGACTAGCGGGAGTTAATGATGAGCAGTTCTTC. It specifies CASKGLAGVNDEQFF.

The genes are TRBV9 and TRBJ2-1; 11 bases are shared with TRBD2. J lost 8 bases, V lost 0 bases, and 13 bases had no gene match. Germline V gives CDR1 SGDLS, CDR2 YYNGEE. The CDR3 totals 18 residues. CDR3 DNA sequence: TGTGCCAGCAGCGTAGGCCCTTGGCTAGCGGGGGGCAGGGATGAGCAGTTCTTC. Amino acids: CASSVGPWLAGGRDEQFF.

V and J are TRBV30 and TRBJ2-7; 7 bases line up with TRBD1. J gave up 6 bases and V 6 bases, and 14 bases lay outside the gene matches. Per the germline V gene, CDR1 is GTSNPN and CDR2 is SVGIG (reference sequence). The CDR3 spans 14 residues. The CDR3 DNA reads as TGTGCCTGTCAGCCACCGAGACAGGGCGCCGAGCAGTACTTC. Protein sequence: CACQPPRQGAEQYF. Full variable domain (remainder filled in from reference TRBV30 and TRBJ2-7): SQTIHQWPATLVQPVGSPLSLECTVEGTSNPNLYWYRQAAGRGLQLLFYSVGIGQISSEVPQNLSASRPQDRQFILSSKKLLLSDSGFYLCACQPPRQGAEQYFGPGTRLTVT.

The chain uses TRBV7-9 and TRBJ1-5; no definite D call. This CDR3 spans 16 amino acids. Germline lookup yields CDR1 SEHNR and CDR2 FQNEAQ (reference sequence). V was shortened by 1 base and J by 1 base, with 11 bases between the two germline ends. DNA of the CDR3: TGTGCCAGCAGCTTAGGGTACGGCGGGAGCAATCAGCCCCAGCATTTT. It translates to CASSLGYGGSNQPQHF.